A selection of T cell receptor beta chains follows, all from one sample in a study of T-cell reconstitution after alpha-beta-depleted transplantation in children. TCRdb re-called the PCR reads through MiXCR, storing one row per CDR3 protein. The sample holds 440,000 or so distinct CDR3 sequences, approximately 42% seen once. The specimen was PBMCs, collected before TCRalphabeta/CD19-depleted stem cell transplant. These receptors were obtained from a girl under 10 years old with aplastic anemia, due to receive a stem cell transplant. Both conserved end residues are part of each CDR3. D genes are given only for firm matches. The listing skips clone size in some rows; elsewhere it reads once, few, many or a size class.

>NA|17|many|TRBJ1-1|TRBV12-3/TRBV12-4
CASSLDRVGVRNTEAFF
TGTGCCAGCAGTTTAGACAGGGTGGGAGTCCGGAACACTGAAGCTTTCTTT
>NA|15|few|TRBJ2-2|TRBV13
CASSLGLRNTGELFF
TGTGCCAGCAGCTTAGGCCTACGTAACACCGGGGAGCTGTTTTTT
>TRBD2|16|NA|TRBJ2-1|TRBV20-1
CSASPQGAGARGEQFF
TGCAGTGCTTCCCCCCAGGGAGCGGGGGCGAGGGGAGAGCAGTTCTTC
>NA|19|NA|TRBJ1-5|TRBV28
CASSRFTVGWEGRDQPQHF
TGTGCCAGCAGTCGATTCACGGTCGGTTGGGAAGGGCGAGATCAGCCCCAGCATTTT
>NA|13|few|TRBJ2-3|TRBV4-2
CASSQSRGNTQYF
TGTGCCAGCAGCCAGAGTAGGGGGAATACGCAGTATTTT
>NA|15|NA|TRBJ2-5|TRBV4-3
CASSQEWAGWETQYF
TGCGCCAGCAGCCAAGAATGGGCAGGGTGGGAGACCCAGTACTTC
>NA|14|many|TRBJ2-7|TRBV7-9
CASSGVWDGYEQYF
TGTGCCAGCAGCGGCGTTTGGGACGGCTACGAGCAGTACTTC
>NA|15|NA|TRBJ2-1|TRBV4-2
CASSQTIVSSNEQFF
TGTGCCAGCAGCCAGACTATCGTATCTTCCAATGAGCAGTTCTTC
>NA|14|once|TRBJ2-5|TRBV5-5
CASSLEGRDETQYF
TGTGCCAGCAGCTTGGAGGGCAGGGACGAGACCCAGTACTTC
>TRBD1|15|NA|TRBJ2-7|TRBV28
CASIDTGTVSYEQYF
TGTGCCAGCATTGACACCGGGACAGTCTCCTACGAGCAGTACTTC
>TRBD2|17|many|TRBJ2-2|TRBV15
CATSRGRASGTTGELFF
TGTGCCACCAGCAGAGGGAGGGCTAGCGGGACCACCGGGGAGCTGTTTTTT
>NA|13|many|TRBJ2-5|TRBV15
CATSRQKQETQYF
TGTGCCACCAGCAGGCAGAAGCAAGAGACCCAGTACTTC
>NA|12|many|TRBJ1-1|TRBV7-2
CASSLGLTEAFF
TGTGCCAGCAGCTTAGGCCTAACCGAAGCTTTCTTT
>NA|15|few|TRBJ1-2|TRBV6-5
CASSYGPGRIYGYTF
TGTGCCAGCAGTTACGGACCGGGCAGGATCTATGGCTACACCTTC
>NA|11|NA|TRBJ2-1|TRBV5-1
CASKRGNEQFF
TGCGCCAGCAAGAGAGGAAATGAGCAGTTCTTC
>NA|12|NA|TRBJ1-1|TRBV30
CAWGRGDTEAFF
TGTGCCTGGGGACGGGGGGACACTGAAGCTTTCTTT
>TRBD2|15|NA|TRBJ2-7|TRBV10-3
CAISETSGFTYEQYF
TGTGCCATCAGTGAAACTAGCGGGTTCACCTACGAGCAGTACTTC
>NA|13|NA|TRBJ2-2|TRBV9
CASSGLSTGELFF
TGTGCCAGCAGCGGCCTATCCACCGGGGAGCTGTTTTTT
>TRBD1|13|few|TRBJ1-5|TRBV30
CAWRTGKTQPQHF
TGTGCCTGGAGGACAGGGAAGACTCAGCCCCAGCATTTT
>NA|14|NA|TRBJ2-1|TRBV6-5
CASSYSEQGGEQFF
TGTGCCAGCAGTTACTCGGAACAGGGCGGTGAGCAGTTCTTC
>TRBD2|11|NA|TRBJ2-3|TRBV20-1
CSASGRDTQYF
TGCAGTGCTAGCGGGAGGGATACGCAGTATTTT
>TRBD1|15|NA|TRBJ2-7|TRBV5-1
CASSLGRDRGNEQYF
TGCGCCAGCAGCTTGGGACGGGACAGGGGCAACGAGCAGTACTTC
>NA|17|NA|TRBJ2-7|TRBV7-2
CASSLRVPGNEGDEQYF
TGTGCCAGCAGCTTAAGGGTCCCAGGGAATGAGGGGGACGAGCAGTACTTC
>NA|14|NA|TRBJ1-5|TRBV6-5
CASSYGHSNQPQHF
TGTGCCAGCAGTTACGGCCATAGCAATCAGCCCCAGCATTTT
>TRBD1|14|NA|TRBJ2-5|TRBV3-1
CASSLDRQRETQYF
TGTGCCAGCAGCCTGGACAGGCAACGGGAGACCCAGTACTTC
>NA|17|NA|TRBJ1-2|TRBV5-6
CASSLSPEGGQTYGYTF
TGTGCCAGCAGCTTGTCCCCGGAGGGGGGGCAAACGTATGGCTACACCTTC
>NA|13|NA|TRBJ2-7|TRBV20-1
CSAVSREPYEQYF
TGCAGTGCTGTCTCTAGAGAGCCCTACGAGCAGTACTTC
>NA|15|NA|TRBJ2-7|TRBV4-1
CASSQFIGDDYEQYF
TGCGCCAGCAGCCAATTTATAGGGGACGATTACGAGCAGTACTTC
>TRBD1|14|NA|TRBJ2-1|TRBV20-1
CSAAGTGTYNEQFF
TGCAGTGCCGCCGGGACAGGTACCTACAATGAGCAGTTCTTC
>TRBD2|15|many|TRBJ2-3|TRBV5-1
CASSFGGSSTDTQYF
TGCGCCAGCAGCTTCGGGGGGTCTAGCACAGATACGCAGTATTTT
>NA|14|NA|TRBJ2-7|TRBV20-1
CSARANGQLYEQYF
TGCAGTGCCAGAGCCAACGGACAGTTGTACGAGCAGTACTTC
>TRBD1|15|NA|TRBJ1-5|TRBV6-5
CASSYGTGANQPQHF
TGTGCCAGCAGTTACGGGACAGGGGCCAATCAGCCCCAGCATTTT
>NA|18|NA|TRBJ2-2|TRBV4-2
CASSPLGSLGSNTGELFF
TGTGCCAGCAGCCCTCTCGGCTCTCTGGGGAGCAACACCGGGGAGCTGTTTTTT
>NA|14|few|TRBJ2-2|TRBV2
CASTDSTNTGELFF
TGTGCCAGCACGGACAGCACGAACACCGGGGAGCTGTTTTTT
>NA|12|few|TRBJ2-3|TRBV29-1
CSVDAGYDTQYF
TGCAGCGTTGACGCAGGCTACGATACGCAGTATTTT
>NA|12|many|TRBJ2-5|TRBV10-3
CAIGAAQETQYF
TGTGCCATCGGGGCAGCTCAAGAGACCCAGTACTTC
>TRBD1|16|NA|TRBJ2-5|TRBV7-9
CASSTLTGGGGETQYF
TGTGCCAGCAGCACCCTCACAGGGGGCGGTGGAGAGACCCAGTACTTC
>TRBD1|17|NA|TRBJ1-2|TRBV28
CASSLWASGGGSYGYTF
TGTGCCAGCAGTTTATGGGCCTCAGGGGGAGGTAGCTATGGCTACACCTTC
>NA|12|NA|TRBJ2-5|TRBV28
CASSSRQETQYF
TGTGCCAGCAGTTCAAGGCAAGAGACCCAGTACTTC
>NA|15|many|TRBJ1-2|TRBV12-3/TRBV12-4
CASTPDGGALRGYTF
TGTGCCAGCACCCCGGATGGTGGGGCTCTCAGGGGCTACACCTTC
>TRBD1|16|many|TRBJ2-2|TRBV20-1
CSARDGRGPNTGELFF
TGCAGTGCTAGAGATGGCAGGGGGCCGAACACCGGGGAGCTGTTTTTT
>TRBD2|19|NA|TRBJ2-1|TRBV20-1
CSAREEVLAGGSSYNEQFF
TGCAGTGCTAGAGAAGAGGTACTAGCGGGAGGAAGCTCCTACAATGAGCAGTTCTTC
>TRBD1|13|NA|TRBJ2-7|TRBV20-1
CSAQRQGTYEQYF
TGCAGTGCTCAGAGACAGGGGACCTACGAGCAGTACTTC
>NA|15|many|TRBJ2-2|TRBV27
CASSFIQGRAGELFF
TGTGCCAGCAGTTTCATCCAGGGTAGGGCCGGGGAGCTGTTTTTT